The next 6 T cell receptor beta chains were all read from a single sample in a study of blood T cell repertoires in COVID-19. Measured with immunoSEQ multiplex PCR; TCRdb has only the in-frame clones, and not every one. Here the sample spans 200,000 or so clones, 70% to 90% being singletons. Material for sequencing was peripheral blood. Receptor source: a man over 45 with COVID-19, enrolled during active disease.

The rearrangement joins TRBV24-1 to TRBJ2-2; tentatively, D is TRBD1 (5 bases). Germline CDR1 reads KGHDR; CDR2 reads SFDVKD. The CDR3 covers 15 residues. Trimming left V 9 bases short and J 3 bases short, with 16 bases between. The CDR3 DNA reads TGTGCCACCTCCTCTATGGGGCCATACACCGGGGAGCTGTTTTTT. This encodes CATSSMGPYTGELFF.

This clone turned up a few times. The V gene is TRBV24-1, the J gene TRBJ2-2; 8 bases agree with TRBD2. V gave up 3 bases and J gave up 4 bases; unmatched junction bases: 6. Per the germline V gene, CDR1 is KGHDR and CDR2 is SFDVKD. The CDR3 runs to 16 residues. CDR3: CATSDPGTSSTGELFF. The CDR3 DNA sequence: TGTGCCACCAGTGATCCCGGGACTAGTTCCACCGGGGAGCTGTTTTTT.

CDR3: CASRLTGIYEQYF. The CDR3 coding sequence is TGTGCCAGCAGACTGACAGGGATCTACGAGCAGTACTTC. The genes are TRBV6-5 and TRBJ2-7; 7 bases match TRBD1. Per the germline V gene, CDR1 is MNHEY and CDR2 is SVGAGI. V dropped 6 bases and J dropped 3; count of bases not matched to a gene: 5. The length of the CDR3 is 13 residues.

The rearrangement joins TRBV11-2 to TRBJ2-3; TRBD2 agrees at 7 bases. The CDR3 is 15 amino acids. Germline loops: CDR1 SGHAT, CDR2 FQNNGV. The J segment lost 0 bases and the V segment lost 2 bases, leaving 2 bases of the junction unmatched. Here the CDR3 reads CASSLPSGSTDTQYF. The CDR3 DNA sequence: TGTGCCAGCAGCTTACCTAGCGGAAGCACAGATACGCAGTATTTT.

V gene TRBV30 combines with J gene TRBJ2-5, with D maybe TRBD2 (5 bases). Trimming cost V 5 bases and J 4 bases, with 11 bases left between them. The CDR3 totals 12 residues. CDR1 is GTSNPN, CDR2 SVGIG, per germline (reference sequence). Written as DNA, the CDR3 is TGTGCCTGGGGGGAGAGTCGAGAGACCCAGTACTTC. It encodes CAWGESRETQYF.

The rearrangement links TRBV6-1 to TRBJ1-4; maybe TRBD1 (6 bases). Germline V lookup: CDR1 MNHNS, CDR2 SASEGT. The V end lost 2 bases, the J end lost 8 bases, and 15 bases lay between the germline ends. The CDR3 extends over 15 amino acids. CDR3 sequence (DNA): TGTGCCAGCAGTGAAAAGAGGCAGGGGTGGGAAAAACTGTTTTTT. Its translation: CASSEKRQGWEKLFF.